This T cell receptor beta chain was identified during a study of memory CD4+ T cells and cytomegalovirus serostatus. The sort gate was single viable CD3+CD4+CD8-CD45RO+ cells for memory CD4+ T cells. Only in-frame clones appear in the TCRdb table, and some are missing; sequencing was by immunoSEQ multiplex PCR. The sample lists around 54,000 clones, 78% occurring once. The CDR3 is 13 residues long. Looked up from germline, CDR1 is LNHDA and CDR2 is SQIVND (reference sequence). V was shortened by 3 bases and J by 6 bases, with 8 bases between the two germline ends. The V gene is TRBV19, the J gene TRBJ2-2; D is unclear. The specimen sequenced was memory CD4+ T cells from blood. This clonotype originated in an adult in good health and CMV-seronegative. For the CDR3, the DNA is TGTGCCAGTAGTATGACGATGGCCGGGGAGCTGTTTTTT. Amino acid sequence: CASSMTMAGELFF. Combining the CDR3 with reference TRBV19 and TRBJ2-2 gives the whole variable domain DGGITQSPKYLFRKEGQNVTLSCEQNLNHDAMYWYRQDPGQGLRLIYYSQIVNDFQKGDIAEGYSVSREKKESFPLTVTSAQKNPTAFYLCASSMTMAGELFFGEGSRLTVL.